One and the same sample provided the 19 T cell receptor beta chains below, sequenced in a study of vaccination effects on CD4 cells after COVID-19. Their recognized antigens are unknown. The assay was immunoSEQ multiplex PCR, and TCRdb's table has in-frame clones only and misses some. The sample contains roughly 27,000 clones, roughly 71% of which appear only once. ViraFEST used viral peptide pools to expand antigen-specific CD4+ T cells before sequencing. After roughly 11 days in culture, the CD4+ T cells were isolated. BNT162b2 vaccine or mRNA-1273 vaccine was given to participants in two doses. The sample here was CD4+ T cells from PBMCs cultured with HCoV-NL63 spike peptides, taken after COVID-19 vaccination. The source of these receptors is a human donor who received a COVID-19 vaccine.

This clone is a singleton in its sample. The V and J genes are TRBV6-1 and TRBJ1-4, with D unresolved. V lost 2 bases, J lost 5 bases, and 12 bases lay in between. This CDR3 has 15 amino acids. Germline CDR1 is MNHNS and CDR2 is SASEGT. The CDR3 bases are TGTGCCAGCAGTGAAATGAGTTCGGGGAATGAAAAACTGTTTTTT. It yields the protein CASSEMSSGNEKLFF.

This clone appeared a few times. The chain uses TRBV11-3 and TRBJ2-2, with TRBD2 matching over 10 bases. The CDR3 is 15 amino acids. The germline V gene encodes CDR1 SGHNT and CDR2 YENEEA. V lost 4 bases to trimming and J lost 2 bases; unmatched junction nucleotides: 1. CDR3 in amino acids: CASSSSGGNTGELFF. For the CDR3, the DNA is TGTGCCAGCAGCTCTAGCGGGGGTAACACCGGGGAGCTGTTTTTT.

The chain has TRBV12-5 and TRBJ2-3, with D possibly matching TRBD1 (6 bases). V was trimmed by 6 bases and J by 3 bases, leaving 13 bases between them. The CDR3 runs 14 residues. Looked up from germline, CDR1 is LGHNT and CDR2 is FRNRAP. The CDR3 spells CASGAGARTDTQYF. The DNA of the CDR3 is TGTGCTAGTGGGGCAGGGGCTAGGACAGATACGCAGTATTTT.

V gene TRBV15 combines with J gene TRBJ2-5; the D gene is possibly TRBD2 (5 bases). The CDR3 contains 14 residues. Trimming took 5 bases from V and 5 from J, leaving 15 bases between them. CDR1 is LNHNV and CDR2 is YYDKDF in the germline V gene (reference sequence). The chain's CDR3 is CATSSRGSIETQYF. DNA of the CDR3: TGTGCCACCAGCTCTCGGGGTAGTATCGAGACCCAGTACTTC.

CDR3 sequence (DNA): TGTGCCAGTAGTACCCCCGGGCGCGGGGCCAACGTCCTGACTTTC. Translated: CASSTPGRGANVLTF. The chain links TRBV19 to TRBJ2-6; D unclear. Trimming took off 4 bases at V and 4 bases at J, with 11 bases between the two ends. CDR3 length: 15 residues. The germline gives CDR1 LNHDA, CDR2 SQIVND (reference sequence).

This clone was detected only a few times. The chain is built from TRBV14 and TRBJ1-6; 9 bases are shared with TRBD1. Germline loops: CDR1 SGHDN, CDR2 FVKESK. CDR3 size: 16 residues. V lost 2 bases, J lost 11 bases, and 10 bases stayed unmatched. CDR3 protein: CASSQFRDRDGAPLHF. The CDR3 DNA follows: TGTGCCAGCAGCCAATTCCGGGACAGGGATGGTGCACCCCTCCACTTT.

The rearrangement links TRBV5-1 to TRBJ1-1; D uncertain. Per the germline V gene, CDR1 is SGHRS and CDR2 is YFSETQ. The V end lost 6 bases, the J end lost 0 bases, and 12 bases lay between the germline ends. The CDR3 extends over 14 amino acids. CDR3 sequence: CASTQQPMNTEAFF. For the CDR3, the DNA is TGCGCCAGCACACAACAGCCGATGAACACTGAAGCTTTCTTT.

This clone is a singleton in its sample. This chain joins TRBV9 and TRBJ2-3; D not resolved. This CDR3 spans 15 amino acids. V lost 0 bases and J lost 2, with 10 bases in between. Looked up from germline, CDR1 is SGDLS and CDR2 is YYNGEE. CDR3 coding DNA: TGTGCCAGCAGCGTAGATCCCCTTAACACAGATACGCAGTATTTT. Translation gives CASSVDPLNTDTQYF.

This chain connects TRBV5-4 to TRBJ2-5, with D perhaps matching TRBD2 (5 bases). V was pared by 4 bases and J by 3 bases, with 13 bases between. The CDR3 is 14 amino acids. Germline CDR1 reads SGHNT; CDR2 reads YYREEE (reference sequence). The CDR3 DNA reads TGTGCCAGCAGCCCAATAATTAGCGAAGAGACCCAGTACTTC. Translated: CASSPIISEETQYF.

This clone has more than one count but fewer than ten. The chain joins TRBV21-1 to TRBJ1-6; TRBD1 reflects the table's D call only, with no check against the DNA. TRBV21-1 is classified as a pseudogene. The CDR3 extends over 23 amino acids. Here the CDR3 DNA reads TGTGCCAGCAGCAAAGCGCGCGATGGGAAGACAGGGCGAGAGGGGTCCTATAATTCACCCCTCCACTTT. The encoded protein is CASSKARDGKTGREGSYNSPLHF.

This clone was detected only once. The chain uses TRBV19 and TRBJ2-7; D perhaps matches TRBD2 (5 bases). The V gene's germline CDR1 is LNHDA and CDR2 SQIVND (reference sequence). The CDR3 is 15 residues long. Trimming took off 4 bases at V and 2 bases at J, with 15 bases between the two ends. The CDR3 nucleotides are TGTGCCAGTAGTAGCCGGGCCCCGGGGACCTACGAGCAGTACTTC. Translating it yields CASSSRAPGTYEQYF.

The chain links TRBV11-2 to TRBJ2-2, with 10 positions matching TRBD2. The length of the CDR3 is 17 residues. J lost 3 bases, V lost 1 base, and 5 bases had no gene match. The germline V gene has CDR1 SGHAT and CDR2 FQNNGV. The CDR3 sequence: CASSLGGLARYTGELFF. CDR3 nucleotides: TGTGCCAGCAGCTTAGGGGGACTAGCGAGGTACACCGGGGAGCTGTTTTTT.

In this sample, this clone turned up a few times. This chain joins TRBV7-2 and TRBJ2-7; perhaps TRBD2 as D (5 bases). This CDR3 contains 13 residues. Trimming shortened V by 7 bases and J by 3 bases, and 13 bases separated the two germline ends. Germline V gene lookup returns CDR1 SGHTA and CDR2 FQGNSA. CDR3: CASKQRNGYEQYF. The CDR3, as DNA: TGTGCCAGCAAACAGCGGAACGGCTACGAGCAGTACTTC.

In its sample, this clone was seen a few times. The gene calls are TRBV7-9 and TRBJ1-1; a possible D gene is TRBD1 (5 bases). This CDR3 contains 13 residues. From germline, CDR1 is SEHNR and CDR2 FQNEAQ (reference sequence). Trimming removed 5 bases from V and 2 bases from J, with 9 bases in between. The CDR3: CASSPTANTEAFF. CDR3 DNA sequence: TGTGCCAGCAGCCCGACAGCAAACACTGAAGCTTTCTTT. The variable domain in full, with the rest retrieved from reference TRBV7-9 and TRBJ1-1, is DTGVSQNPRHKITKRGQNVTFRCDPISEHNRLYWYRQTLGQGPEFLTYFQNEAQLEKSRLLSDRFSAERPKGSFSTLEIQRTEQGDSAMYLCASSPTANTEAFFGQGTRLTVV.

There are a few counts of this clone. The V gene is TRBV19, the J gene TRBJ1-2, with TRBD1 matching over 7 bases. Germline CDR1 is LNHDA and CDR2 is SQIVND (reference sequence). This CDR3 contains 14 residues. Germline trimming cut 7 bases from V and 7 bases from J; bases unmatched to any gene: 12. CDR3 sequence: CASTRGGAGGGYTF. In DNA form, the CDR3 reads TGTGCCAGTACCCGAGGGGGCGCGGGGGGTGGCTACACCTTC.

The chain carries TRBV30 and TRBJ1-5; D is perhaps TRBD1 (6 bases). V was trimmed by 0 bases and J by 5 bases, leaving 17 bases between them. Germline lookup yields CDR1 GTSNPN and CDR2 SVGIG (reference sequence). The CDR3 is 16 residues long. In DNA form, the CDR3 reads TGTGCCTGGAGTGTACCCAGAACAGGGCGATATCAGCCCCAGCATTTT. It specifies CAWSVPRTGRYQPQHF.

This sequence joins TRBV29-1 and TRBJ2-3; D may be TRBD1 (6 bases). V was clipped by 4 bases and J by 4 bases, with 12 bases between them. Per germline, CDR1 SQVTM and CDR2 ANQGSEA. The CDR3 is 13 residues long. This CDR3 is CSVVGGGPDTQYF. In DNA, the CDR3 is TGCAGCGTTGTTGGGGGCGGGCCAGATACGCAGTATTTT.

The V call is TRBV27, the J call TRBJ2-2, with unresolved D. Germline V gene data show CDR1 as MNHEY and CDR2 as SMNVEV (reference sequence). This CDR3 contains 14 residues. V was cut by 2 bases and J by 2 bases, with 6 bases left in between. The CDR3 protein is CASSLVDNTGELFF. The CDR3 region has the DNA TGTGCCAGCAGTTTAGTTGATAACACCGGGGAGCTGTTTTTT.

This chain joins TRBV27 and TRBJ2-7, with 8 bases matching TRBD1. CDR3 size: 14 residues. V lost 6 bases and J lost 4; bases outside the gene matches: 8. The germline gives CDR1 MNHEY, CDR2 SMNVEV (reference sequence). The DNA of the CDR3 is TGTGCCAGCAGACCCGGGACAGGAGCATACGAGCAGTACTTC. It yields the protein CASRPGTGAYEQYF.